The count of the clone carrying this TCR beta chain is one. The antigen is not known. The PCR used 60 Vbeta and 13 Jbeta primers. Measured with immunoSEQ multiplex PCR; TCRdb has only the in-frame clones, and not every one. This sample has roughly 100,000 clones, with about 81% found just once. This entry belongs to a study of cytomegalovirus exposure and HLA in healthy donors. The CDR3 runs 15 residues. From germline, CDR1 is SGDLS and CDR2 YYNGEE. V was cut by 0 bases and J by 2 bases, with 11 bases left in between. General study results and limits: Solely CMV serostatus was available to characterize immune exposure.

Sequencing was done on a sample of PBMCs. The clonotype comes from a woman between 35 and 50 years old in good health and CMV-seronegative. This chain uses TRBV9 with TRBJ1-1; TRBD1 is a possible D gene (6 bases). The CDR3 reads CASSVVDRSNTEAFF. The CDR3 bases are TGTGCCAGCAGCGTAGTAGACAGGTCCAACACTGAAGCTTTCTTT.